This T cell receptor beta chain appears in the sequencing data of a study of cytomegalovirus exposure and HLA in healthy donors. Study outcomes and limitations: The investigators catalogued 180 or so TCR beta chains as cytomegalovirus-associated.

Worth noting for this clone: Antigen: not known.

The PCR had 60 Vbeta and 13 Jbeta primers. The table came from immunoSEQ multiplex PCR; TCRdb's copy has only in-frame clones and leaves some out. The sample lists over 150,000 clones, 70% to 80% occurring once. The V gene end was trimmed by 5 bases and the J gene end by 0 bases; junction bases not matched to a gene: 6. Germline V gene data show CDR1 as KGHSH and CDR2 as LQKENI. This CDR3 is 16 amino acids long. This clonotype originated in a woman aged 50 to 60 in good health and CMV-seronegative. This rearrangement joins TRBV18 to TRBJ2-2, with 7 positions matching TRBD1. The sample consisted of PBMCs. The CDR3 protein is CASSGDSQANTGELFF. The DNA of the CDR3 is TGTGCCAGCTCAGGGGACAGTCAGGCGAACACCGGGGAGCTGTTTTTT.